One T cell receptor beta chain is described in this entry. The CDR3 totals 14 residues. V gave up 3 bases and J gave up 2 bases, with 10 bases separating them. Germline V gene sequence: CDR1 KGHSH, CDR2 LQKENI. This sample was taken from a study of blood T cell repertoires in COVID-19. For the study at large: Donors in the United States, Italy and Spain gave samples during acute or convalescent COVID-19.

As handled by the study authors: The authors estimated nucleated cell counts from reference gene primer amplification. Some clones are missing from TCRdb's copy, which holds only in-frame ones; the method was immunoSEQ multiplex PCR. V and J calls plus clone size are reproduced from that table; the DNA served to infer D and trimming. The repertoire holds a few hundred thousand clones, approximately 89% seen once, with about 2.5% in the top ten. This sequence was found in a woman in her fifties or sixties with acute or convalescent COVID-19. This chain links TRBV18 with TRBJ1-1; D is perhaps TRBD1 (5 bases). Input material: peripheral blood. CDR3 loop: CASSPQGSNTEAFF. The CDR3 DNA reads as TGTGCCAGCTCACCCCAGGGATCTAACACTGAAGCTTTCTTT.